The clone carrying this T cell receptor (beta chain) was detected only once. Repertoires were generated with immunoSEQ multiplex PCR, while TCRdb's copy carries only in-frame clones and drops some. The repertoire holds about 76,000 clones, just over 90% seen once, with 2.5% in the top ten. These data come from a study of T cell changes during pregnancy in multiple sclerosis. The clonotype comes from a female donor with multiple sclerosis, enrolled in a pregnancy study. Source: peripheral blood, taken in the second trimester of pregnancy.

CDR3 loop: CASSERSNTGELFF. As DNA, the CDR3 is TGTGCCAGCAGCGAACGGTCGAACACCGGGGAGCTGTTTTTT. This chain joins TRBV7-9 and TRBJ2-2; D unresolved. In germline, CDR1 is SEHNR, CDR2 FQNEAQ (reference sequence). The CDR3 length is 14 residues. Trimming left V 5 bases short and J 0 bases short, with 7 bases between.